This T cell receptor (beta chain) was retrieved from a study of type 1 regulatory T cells. The CDR3 length is 15 residues. V was clipped by 3 bases and J by 0 bases; unmatched bases: 4. Germline assignment: CDR1 DFQATT and CDR2 SNEGSKA (reference sequence). With regard to this clonotype: Its antigen is not known.

TCRdb independently ran MiXCR on the reads; one entry per CDR3 protein. The sample records about 65,000 distinct CDR3 sequences, nearly 50% being singletons. The receptor comes from a human donor in good health. Input material: cultured non-Tr1 T cells, either the whole culture or a sorted T cell fraction (not recorded which). The gene calls are TRBV20-1 and TRBJ2-2; 7 positions match TRBD1. The CDR3 protein is CSASQGGANTGELFF. The DNA for the CDR3 is TGCAGTGCTAGCCAAGGGGGCGCGAACACCGGGGAGCTGTTTTTT.